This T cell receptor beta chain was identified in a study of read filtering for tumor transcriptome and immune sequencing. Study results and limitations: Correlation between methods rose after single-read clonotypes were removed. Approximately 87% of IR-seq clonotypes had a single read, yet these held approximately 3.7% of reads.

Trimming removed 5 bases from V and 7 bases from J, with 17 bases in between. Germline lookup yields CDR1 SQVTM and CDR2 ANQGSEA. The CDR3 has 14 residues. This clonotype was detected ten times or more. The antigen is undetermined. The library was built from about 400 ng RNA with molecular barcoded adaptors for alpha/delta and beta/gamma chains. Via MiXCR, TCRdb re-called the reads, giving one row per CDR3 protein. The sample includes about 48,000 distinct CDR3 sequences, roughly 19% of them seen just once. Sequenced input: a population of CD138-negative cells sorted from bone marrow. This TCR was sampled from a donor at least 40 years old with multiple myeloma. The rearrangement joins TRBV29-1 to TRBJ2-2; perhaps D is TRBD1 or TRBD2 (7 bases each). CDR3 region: CSVTRGGFGGELFF. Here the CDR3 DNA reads TGCAGCGTTACCAGGGGGGGTTTTGGCGGGGAGCTGTTTTTT.